The clone carrying this T cell receptor beta chain was counted between two and nine times. The data were taken from a study of blood T cell repertoires in COVID-19. The CDR3 consists of 14 residues. In germline, CDR1 is SGHDT, CDR2 YYEEEE. Trimming took 7 bases from V and 4 from J, leaving 17 bases between them. Participant-reported clinical history was the basis for cohort assignment. In the original analysis: Using reference gene primer amplification, nucleated cell counts were estimated. Profiled with immunoSEQ multiplex PCR; TCRdb holds only in-frame clones, not every one. That table furnishes V, J and clone size, whereas the DNA furnished D and trimming. The sample yields approximately 220,000 clones, under 90% seen once.

This TCR was sampled from a woman in her fifties or sixties who had been exposed to COVID-19. The chain is built from TRBV5-6 and TRBJ2-5, with a possible D match to TRBD1 (6 bases). Sequenced input: PBMCs or T cells enriched from blood (not recorded which). The chain's CDR3 is CASRSWDNSETQYF. DNA of the CDR3: TGTGCCAGCCGCTCCTGGGACAACTCAGAGACCCAGTACTTC. The full variable domain, in which reference TRBV5-6 and TRBJ2-5 provide the parts outside the CDR3, is DAGVTQSPTHLIKTRGQQVTLRCSPKSGHDTVSWYQQALGQGPQFIFQYYEEEERQRGNFPDRFSGHQFPNYSSELNVNALLLGDSALYLCASRSWDNSETQYFGPGTRLLVL.